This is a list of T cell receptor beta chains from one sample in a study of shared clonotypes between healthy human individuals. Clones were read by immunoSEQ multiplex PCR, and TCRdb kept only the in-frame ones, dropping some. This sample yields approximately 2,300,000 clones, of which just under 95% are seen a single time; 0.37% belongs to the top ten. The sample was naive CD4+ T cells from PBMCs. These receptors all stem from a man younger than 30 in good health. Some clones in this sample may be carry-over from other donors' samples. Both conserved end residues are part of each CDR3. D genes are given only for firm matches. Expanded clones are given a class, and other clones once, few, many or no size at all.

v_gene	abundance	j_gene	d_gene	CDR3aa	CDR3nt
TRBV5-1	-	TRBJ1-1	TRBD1	CASNPGTGNTEAFF	TGCGCCAGCAATCCAGGGACAGGAAACACTGAAGCTTTCTTT
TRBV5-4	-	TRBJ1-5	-	CASSLYSWDNQPQHF	TGTGCCAGCAGCTTGTACAGTTGGGACAATCAGCCCCAGCATTTT
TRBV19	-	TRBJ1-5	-	CASRSSGPPQHF	TGTGCCAGTAGGTCTTCGGGTCCGCCCCAGCATTTT
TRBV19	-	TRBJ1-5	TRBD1	CASSRAFLARGGDNQPQHF	TGTGCCAGTAGTAGGGCCTTTCTTGCCAGGGGGGGTGACAATCAGCCCCAGCATTTT
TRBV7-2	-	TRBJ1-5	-	CASSLFFGGHSNQPQHF	TGTGCCAGCAGCTTATTTTTTGGCGGTCATAGCAATCAGCCCCAGCATTTT
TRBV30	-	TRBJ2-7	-	CAYRTVTYEQYF	TGTGCCTATAGGACAGTTACCTACGAGCAGTACTTC
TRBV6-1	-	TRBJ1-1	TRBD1	CASSEALKGAVTEAFF	TGTGCCAGCAGTGAAGCGCTCAAGGGGGCGGTCACTGAAGCTTTCTTT
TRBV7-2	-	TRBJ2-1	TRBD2	CASSPERTSGSRSYNEQFF	TGTGCCAGCAGCCCAGAACGGACTAGCGGGAGCAGGTCCTACAATGAGCAGTTCTTC
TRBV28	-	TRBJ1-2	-	CASRLGTQTYGYTF	TGTGCCAGCAGGTTAGGGACACAAACCTATGGCTACACCTTC
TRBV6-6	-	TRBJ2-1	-	CASNDYRIEQFF	TGTGCCAGCAACGATTACCGAATTGAGCAGTTCTTC
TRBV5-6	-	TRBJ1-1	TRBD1	CASSGDRGMNTEAFF	TGTGCCAGCAGCGGGGACAGGGGTATGAACACTGAAGCTTTCTTT
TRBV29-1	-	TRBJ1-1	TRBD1	CSVRTGWTEAFF	TGCAGCGTGAGGACAGGGTGGACTGAAGCTTTCTTT
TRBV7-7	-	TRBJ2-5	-	CASSPGTSTGETQYF	TGTGCCAGCAGCCCAGGGACTTCCACCGGAGAGACCCAGTACTTC
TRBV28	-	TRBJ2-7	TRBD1	CASRRQGFSYEQYF	TGTGCCAGCAGGCGACAGGGTTTCTCCTACGAGCAGTACTTC
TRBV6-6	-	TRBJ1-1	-	CASSFQDRAFF	TGTGCCAGCAGTTTCCAGGACCGGGCTTTCTTT
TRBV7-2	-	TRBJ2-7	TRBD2	CASTTQPSGLYEQYF	TGTGCCAGCACCACACAGCCTAGCGGGCTCTACGAGCAGTACTTC
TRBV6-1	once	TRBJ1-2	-	CASSEVPLLSGYTF	TGTGCCAGCAGTGAAGTCCCTCTCCTCAGTGGCTACACCTTC
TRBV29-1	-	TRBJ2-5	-	CSGHTHQETQYF	TGCAGCGGCCATACCCACCAAGAGACCCAGTACTTC
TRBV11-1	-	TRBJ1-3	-	CASRRGWSGNTIYF	TGTGCCAGCAGACGAGGTTGGTCTGGAAACACCATATATTTT
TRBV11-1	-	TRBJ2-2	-	CASRYRDGTGELFF	TGTGCCAGCAGATACCGGGACGGAACCGGGGAGCTGTTTTTT
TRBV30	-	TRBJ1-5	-	CAWRHPGSQPQHF	TGTGCCTGGAGACACCCGGGAAGTCAGCCCCAGCATTTT
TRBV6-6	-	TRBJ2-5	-	CASSYSPSETQYF	TGTGCCAGCAGTTACTCCCCTTCGGAGACCCAGTACTTC
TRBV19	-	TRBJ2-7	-	CASSIEGRRYEQYF	TGTGCCAGTAGTATTGAGGGCAGGAGGTACGAGCAGTACTTC
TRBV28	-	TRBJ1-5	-	CASLPGGAGVQPQHF	TGTGCCAGCCTTCCAGGTGGGGCAGGGGTTCAGCCCCAGCATTTT
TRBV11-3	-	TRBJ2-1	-	CASSTGNEQFF	TGTGCCAGCAGCACCGGCAATGAGCAGTTCTTC
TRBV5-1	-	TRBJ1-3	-	CASSAGQSWDGNTIYF	TGCGCCAGCAGCGCGGGACAATCTTGGGACGGAAACACCATATATTTT
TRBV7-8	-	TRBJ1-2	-	CASSSPVRAVKADGYTF	TGTGCCAGCAGCTCGCCGGTTAGGGCTGTTAAAGCGGATGGCTACACCTTC
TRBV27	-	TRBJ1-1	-	CASAPTAGLLLNTEAFF	TGTGCCAGCGCGCCCACGGCAGGACTACTTTTGAACACTGAAGCTTTCTTT
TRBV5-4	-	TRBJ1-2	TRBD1	CASSLGWDRSRYTF	TGTGCCAGCAGCTTGGGTTGGGACAGGTCGCGCTACACCTTC
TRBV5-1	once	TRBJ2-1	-	CASSLPRSGEYNEQFF	TGCGCCAGCAGCTTGCCGCGGTCGGGGGAATACAATGAGCAGTTCTTC
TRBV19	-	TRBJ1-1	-	CASSIWLTSRGGLATFF	TGTGCCAGTAGTATCTGGTTAACGAGTCGTGGGGGTTTGGCGACTTTCTTT
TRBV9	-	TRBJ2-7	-	CASSVEPGSGSSYEQYF	TGTGCCAGCAGCGTAGAACCGGGCAGTGGAAGCTCCTACGAGCAGTACTTC
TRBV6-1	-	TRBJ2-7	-	CASSDSGAVAYEQYF	TGTGCCAGCAGTGACTCAGGGGCGGTCGCCTACGAGCAGTACTTC
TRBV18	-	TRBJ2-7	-	CASSPPGRALYEQYF	TGTGCCAGCTCACCTCCCGGACGGGCCCTATACGAGCAGTACTTC
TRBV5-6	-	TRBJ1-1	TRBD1	CASSLFGTGFDAFF	TGTGCCAGCAGCTTGTTTGGGACAGGGTTCGACGCTTTCTTT
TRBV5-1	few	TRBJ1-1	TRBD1	CASSARQGMNTEAFF	TGCGCCAGCAGCGCCCGACAGGGAATGAACACTGAAGCTTTCTTT
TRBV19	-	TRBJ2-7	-	CASQPSRSKSYEQYF	TGTGCCAGTCAACCCTCAAGATCTAAGTCCTACGAGCAGTACTTC
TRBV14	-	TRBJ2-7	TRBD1	CASSRTGGEYEQYF	TGTGCCAGCAGTCGGACAGGGGGCGAGTACGAGCAGTACTTC
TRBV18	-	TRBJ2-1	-	CASSPPGVNEQFF	TGTGCCAGCTCACCACCCGGTGTCAATGAGCAGTTCTTC
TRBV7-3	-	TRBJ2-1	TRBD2	CASSPTSGSSDEQFF	TGTGCCAGCAGCCCGACTAGCGGGAGCTCGGATGAGCAGTTCTTC
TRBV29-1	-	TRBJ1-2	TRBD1	CSAAGTDRGFGYTF	TGCAGCGCCGCCGGGACAGATAGGGGCTTTGGCTACACCTTC
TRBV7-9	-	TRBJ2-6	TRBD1	CASSSRGQVYSGANVLTF	TGTGCCAGCAGCTCTAGAGGACAGGTCTACTCTGGGGCCAACGTCCTGACTTTC
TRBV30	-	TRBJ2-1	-	CAWSVAGRYNEQFF	TGTGCCTGGAGTGTGGCGGGGAGATACAATGAGCAGTTCTTC
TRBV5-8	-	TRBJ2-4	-	CASSPSDSGHSKAKNIQYF	TGTGCCAGCAGCCCAAGCGATTCGGGACATTCAAAAGCCAAAAACATTCAGTACTTC
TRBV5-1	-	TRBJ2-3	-	CASSHRDPDTQYF	TGCGCCAGCAGCCACCGGGACCCTGATACGCAGTATTTT
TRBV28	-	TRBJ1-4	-	CASSPSGRGTNEKLFF	TGTGCCAGCAGTCCCTCCGGGAGGGGAACTAATGAAAAACTGTTTTTT
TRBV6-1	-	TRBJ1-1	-	CASSGNGANTEAFF	TGTGCCAGCAGCGGGAATGGAGCGAACACTGAAGCTTTCTTT
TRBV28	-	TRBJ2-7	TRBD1	CASRGTGTGGAYEQYF	TGTGCCAGCAGGGGGACTGGGACAGGGGGAGCCTACGAGCAGTACTTC
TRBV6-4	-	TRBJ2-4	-	CASRSTPAKNIQYF	TGTGCCAGCAGGTCGACCCCAGCCAAAAACATTCAGTACTTC
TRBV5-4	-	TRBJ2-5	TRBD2	CASSASGGAGAETQYF	TGTGCCAGCAGCGCCAGTGGTGGGGCGGGAGCAGAGACCCAGTACTTC
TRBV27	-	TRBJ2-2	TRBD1	CASSLRRGLTGELFF	TGTGCCAGCAGTTTACGCAGGGGGCTTACCGGGGAGCTGTTTTTT
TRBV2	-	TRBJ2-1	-	CASSESANEQFF	TGTGCCAGCAGTGAATCAGCGAATGAGCAGTTCTTC
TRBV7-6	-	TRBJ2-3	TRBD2	CASSLGAGVPLTDTQYF	TGTGCCAGCAGCTTAGGGGCGGGAGTTCCCCTCACAGATACGCAGTATTTT
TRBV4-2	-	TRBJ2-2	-	CASSQVSGQAIGELFF	TGTGCCAGCAGCCAAGTTTCCGGGCAGGCGATCGGGGAGCTGTTTTTT
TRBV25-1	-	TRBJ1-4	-	CASRSGRGGEKLFF	TGTGCCAGCAGGTCTGGCAGGGGAGGGGAAAAACTGTTTTTT
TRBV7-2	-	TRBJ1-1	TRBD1	CASSSRTGNTEAFF	TGTGCCAGCAGCTCACGGACAGGGAACACTGAAGCTTTCTTT
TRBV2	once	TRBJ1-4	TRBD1	CASSSQGAGGKLFF	TGTGCCAGCAGTTCACAGGGGGCAGGAGGAAAACTGTTTTTT